One sample yielded the 15 T cell receptor beta chains listed below, sequenced in a study of beta chain features in type 1 diabetes. Findings and caveats of the study: Shortening that was moderate but significant affected the TCRB CDR3s of Type 1 diabetes patients in all four CD4+ subsets.

The whole isolated RNA underwent reverse transcription, so sequencing captured expressed TCRB transcripts. Produced via immunoSEQ multiplex PCR; TCRdb's table is partial and in-frame only. The data show hundreds of thousands of clones, around an eighth seen once. Their specific antigens are unknown. The sample was naive CD4+ T cells from blood. All receptors come from a man younger than 35 with type 1 diabetes.

The chain is built from TRBV5-1 and TRBJ2-7, with D perhaps matching TRBD1 (5 bases). Trimming took off 0 bases at V and 2 bases at J, with 12 bases between the two ends. This CDR3 comprises 15 residues. Germline V lookup: CDR1 SGHRS, CDR2 YFSETQ. The CDR3 sequence: CASSLVYGATYEQYF. The CDR3 DNA reads as TGCGCCAGCAGCTTGGTATATGGGGCAACCTACGAGCAGTACTTC.

This chain links TRBV16 with TRBJ1-5, with D unclear. The CDR3 runs to 15 residues. Trimming cost V 8 bases and J 8 bases, with 22 bases left between them. CDR1 and CDR2 from the germline V gene are KGHSY and FQNENV. For the CDR3, the DNA is TGTGCCAGCGCAGTTGGGGTCCGGCAAAGGGAGCCCCAGCATTTT. The encoded protein is CASAVGVRQREPQHF.

This clone was counted between two and nine times. This rearrangement joins TRBV5-1 to TRBJ2-2; D could derive from TRBD1 or TRBD2 (5 bases each). CDR1 is SGHRS, CDR2 YFSETQ, per germline. The CDR3 consists of 16 residues. V was shortened by 2 bases and J by 0 bases, with 11 bases between the two germline ends. The CDR3 DNA reads TGCGCCAGCAGCTTTGGTGGGACGGCGAACACCGGGGAGCTGTTTTTT. It yields the protein CASSFGGTANTGELFF.

The V call is TRBV6-1, the J call TRBJ2-1; D is unclear. V shed 4 bases and J shed 13 bases, with 14 bases lying between them. The CDR3 is made up of 12 amino acids. Germline V gene lookup returns CDR1 MNHNS and CDR2 SASEGT. The CDR3 nucleotides read TGTGCCAGCAGTGTCTTACGGGCATACCAGTTCTTC. This gives the protein CASSVLRAYQFF.

The J gene is TRBJ2-2, the V gene TRBV5-4; D is unresolved. CDR1 SGHNT and CDR2 YYREEE come from the germline V gene (reference sequence). Trimming left V 0 bases short and J 5 bases short, with 11 bases between. The CDR3 length is 15 residues. In nucleotides, the CDR3 is TGTGCCAGCAGCTTGGCCTCTCTCCAAACCGGGGAGCTGTTTTTT. Translating it yields CASSLASLQTGELFF.

This chain links TRBV5-1 with TRBJ2-1, with D tentatively TRBD1 (5 bases). Trimming cost V 0 bases and J 4 bases, with 8 bases left between them. Germline CDR1 is SGHRS and CDR2 is YFSETQ. This CDR3 has 14 amino acids. CDR3 sequence (DNA): TGCGCCAGCAGCTTGGAAGCAGGGTACAATGAGCAGTTCTTC. Protein: CASSLEAGYNEQFF.

DNA of the CDR3: TGTGCCTGGAGGGCAGGCTACAATGAGCAGTTCTTC. Amino acids: CAWRAGYNEQFF. The chain links TRBV30 to TRBJ2-1; D unclear. V gave up 3 bases and J gave up 3 bases, with 6 bases separating them. This CDR3 is built from 12 residues. Germline assignment: CDR1 GTSNPN and CDR2 SVGIG (reference sequence).

The genes are TRBV6-6 and TRBJ1-6; maybe TRBD1 (5 bases). In germline, CDR1 is MNHNY, CDR2 SVGAGI (reference sequence). This CDR3 has 15 residues. The V and J ends lost 10 bases and 8 bases respectively, with 21 bases between them. The CDR3 loop is CATANQGLSYSPLHF. The CDR3 coding sequence is TGTGCCACCGCCAACCAGGGACTCTCTTATTCACCCCTCCACTTT.

This clone was picked up a small number of times. The J gene is TRBJ2-3, the V gene TRBV11-2; the match to TRBD2 covers 11 bases. CDR3 length equals 16 residues. Germline V gives CDR1 SGHAT, CDR2 FQNNGV. The V segment lost 0 bases and the J segment 5 bases; nucleotides outside the gene matches: 4. CDR3: CASSLDLAGGQDTQYF. In DNA, the CDR3 is TGTGCCAGCAGCTTAGACCTAGCGGGGGGCCAAGATACGCAGTATTTT.

The chain links TRBV25-1 to TRBJ1-2; TRBD1 matches 8 bases. V lost 1 base to trimming and J lost 2 bases; unmatched junction nucleotides: 6. The CDR3 consists of 16 residues. The germline V gene encodes CDR1 MGHDK and CDR2 SYGVNS. CDR3 coding DNA: TGTGCCAGCAGTGAATTCGCGGGACAGGAGAACTATGGCTACACCTTC. Translation gives CASSEFAGQENYGYTF.

The V and J genes are TRBV5-4 and TRBJ1-2, with D possibly being TRBD1 (5 bases). Trimming took 4 bases from V and 7 from J, leaving 14 bases between them. The CDR3 loop spans 13 amino acids. Germline-derived CDR1 and CDR2 are SGHNT and YYREEE (reference sequence). As DNA, the CDR3 is TGTGCCAGCAGCGAAAGGCTACAGGTTGGCTACACCTTC. Translated, it gives CASSERLQVGYTF.

This chain links TRBV19 with TRBJ2-1; D might be TRBD1 (6 bases). The CDR3 totals 15 residues. Germline V lookup: CDR1 LNHDA, CDR2 SQIVND (reference sequence). Trimming took off 7 bases at V and 6 bases at J, with 19 bases between the two ends. CDR3 sequence: CASTSLGEGGNEQFF. For the CDR3, the DNA is TGTGCCAGTACCTCGCTGGGGGAAGGGGGCAATGAGCAGTTCTTC.

This clone showed up just a few times. The chain links TRBV19 to TRBJ1-6; D is unresolved. The germline gives CDR1 LNHDA, CDR2 SQIVND (reference sequence). The CDR3 is made up of 15 amino acids. Trimming left V 1 base short and J 8 bases short, with 12 bases between. The CDR3 DNA follows: TGTGCCAGTAGTATAGGGTCCGGGAGTGATTCACCCCTCCACTTT. Translating gives CASSIGSGSDSPLHF.

The chain employs TRBV6-1 and TRBJ1-5; possibly TRBD1 for D (6 bases). Germline lookup yields CDR1 MNHNS and CDR2 SASEGT. Trimming took off 0 bases at V and 3 bases at J, with 12 bases between the two ends. CDR3 length equals 16 residues. The CDR3 here is CASSEAEQGNNQPQHF. The CDR3 region has the DNA TGTGCCAGCAGTGAAGCAGAACAGGGTAACAATCAGCCCCAGCATTTT.

CDR3 loop: CASTTEGTADYGYTF. The DNA of the CDR3 is TGTGCCAGCACCACTGAAGGGACGGCCGACTATGGCTACACCTTC. This chain links TRBV19 with TRBJ1-2; TRBD1 might be the D (5 bases). The CDR3 loop spans 15 amino acids. Germline V gives CDR1 LNHDA, CDR2 SQIVND (reference sequence). V shed 9 bases and J shed 3 bases, with 20 bases lying between them.